One T cell receptor (beta chain) is described in this entry. The antigen remains unidentified. The data were taken from a study of T cell repertoires in cytomegalovirus infection. TCRdb called the reads again in MiXCR, with one record for every CDR3 protein. There are 900,000 to 950,000 distinct CDR3 sequences in the sample; roughly 30% occur only once, and over 11% lies in the top ten. The study, taken as a whole, reports: The ex vivo response was dominated by HLA-C-restricted CMV-specific TCR beta clonotypes. Based on cumulative public TCR beta family frequency, carriers of CMV plus the relevant HLA were identified.

V was pared by 0 bases and J by 2 bases, with 3 bases of the junction left unmatched. The CDR3 runs to 16 residues. Per the germline V gene, CDR1 is SEHNR and CDR2 is FQNEAQ (reference sequence). This chain links TRBV7-9 with TRBJ1-3; 8 bases align to TRBD1. The TCR comes from a human donor in good health (CMV status not recorded). Some clones in this sample may be carry-over from other donors' samples. The starting material was cultured CD8+ T cells from PBMCs, obtained from culture after CMV antigen stimulation. The CDR3 loop is CASSLAWGQAGNTIYF. The CDR3 nucleotides read TGTGCCAGCAGCTTAGCGTGGGGACAGGCTGGAAACACCATATATTTT.